The clone carrying this T cell receptor beta chain showed up just once. What it recognizes is unknown. As for time point: new active TB diagnosis, blood taken before or within 7 days of starting treatment. On average roughly 92,000 T cells per donor were immunosequenced. The repertoire was sequenced with immunoSEQ multiplex PCR; TCRdb's copy has only in-frame clones and lacks some. The sample has 30,000 to 35,000 clones, approximately 90% seen once. This CDR3 is built from 15 residues. The germline CDR1 and CDR2 sequences are SGHAT and FQNNGV. V lost 3 bases and J lost 0, with 12 bases in between. This sample stems from a study of T cells in tuberculosis. Whole-study context: IGRA-negative adolescents, IGRA-positive adolescents with latent tuberculosis and adults with active tuberculosis formed this South African cohort. The study, taken as a whole, reports: Using the GMM-specific repertoire gave about 86% accuracy versus 60% to 70% with motifs. Smaller alpha distances in active tuberculosis partly reflected shorter CDR3-alpha lengths.

The source material was PBMCs, sampled at tuberculosis diagnosis. The rearrangement joins TRBV11-2 to TRBJ2-7; D might be TRBD1 (5 bases). The TCR sequence derives from an adult with tuberculosis. The CDR3, as DNA: TGTGCCAGCAGCTTGTCCCAGGGTCCCTCCTACGAGCAGTACTTC. Amino acid sequence: CASSLSQGPSYEQYF.